Below are 8 T cell receptor beta chains sequenced from a single sample in a study of regulatory T cells in long-lasting Graves disease. According to the study, TCR beta libraries were built with iRepertoire HTBI primers and CDR3-region Arm-PCR. TCRdb fed the multiplex PCR reads into MiXCR, producing one record per CDR3 protein. The data show around 420,000 distinct CDR3 sequences, with approximately 15% seen just once and roughly 8% held by the top ten. The time point is: newly diagnosed GD, antithyroid drugs for less than 3 months. Preparation of the TCR library used RNA extracted from PBMCs. The sample also formed part of further work on T cells in Graves' hyperthyroidism and ophthalmopathy.

The sequencing used peripheral blood mononuclear cells (PBMCs), collected at new diagnosis, from a patient treated with antithyroid drugs. These receptors all stem from a woman in her 40s with Graves disease.

This clonotype has at least ten counts. V and J are TRBV5-5 and TRBJ2-2; the D call may be TRBD1 or TRBD2 (5 bases each). Trimming left V 0 bases short and J 1 base short, with 10 bases between. The CDR3 runs 16 residues. CDR1 is SGHKS, CDR2 YYEKEE, per germline (reference sequence). The CDR3 region has the DNA TGTGCCAGCAGCTTGGATGGGGGTCTGAACACCGGGGAGCTGTTTTTT. It specifies CASSLDGGLNTGELFF.

This clonotype came up many times. The gene calls are TRBV7-8 and TRBJ2-7; D unresolved. CDR3 length: 14 amino acids. The germline V gene has CDR1 SGHVS and CDR2 FQNEAQ. Trimming took 0 bases from V and 3 from J, leaving 9 bases between them. The DNA for the CDR3 is TGTGCCAGCAGCTTAGCTAGTCTGCGCTACGAGCAGTACTTC. It codes for CASSLASLRYEQYF. Using reference TRBV7-8 and TRBJ2-7 for the parts outside the CDR3, the full variable domain is GAGVSQSPRYKVAKRGQDVALRCDPISGHVSLFWYQQALGQGPEFLTYFQNEAQLDKSGLPSDRFFAERPEGSVSTLKIQRTQQEDSAVYLCASSLASLRYEQYFGPGTRLTVT.

The rearrangement joins TRBV20-1 to TRBJ2-1, with 8 bases identical to TRBD2. The J segment lost 7 bases and the V segment lost 1 base, leaving 9 bases of the junction unmatched. Germline V lookup: CDR1 DFQATT, CDR2 SNEGSKA (reference sequence). CDR3 length: 15 residues. The CDR3 DNA reads TGCAGTGCTAGAGGATCCAGCGGGAGAAGAAATGAGCAGTTCTTC. Protein product: CSARGSSGRRNEQFF.

This clonotype was found many times. The chain is built from TRBV28 and TRBJ1-5; D is undetermined. Germline loops: CDR1 MDHEN, CDR2 SYDVKM. Trimming removed 6 bases from V and 3 bases from J, with 9 bases in between. The CDR3 extends over 13 amino acids. The CDR3 protein is CASSTRPNQPQHF. The DNA for the CDR3 is TGTGCCAGCAGCACCCGGCCCAATCAGCCCCAGCATTTT.

This clonotype has more than one count but fewer than ten. V gene TRBV29-1 combines with J gene TRBJ2-7; D may correspond to TRBD1 or TRBD2 (5 bases each). Germline V CDR1 and CDR2: SQVTM, ANQGSEA. The V and J ends lost 4 bases and 0 bases respectively, with 10 bases between them. This CDR3 is built from 13 residues. CDR3 sequence: CSVGDHSSYEQYF. The CDR3 DNA reads TGCAGCGTTGGGGACCACAGCTCCTACGAGCAGTACTTC.

Note on this clonotype: A read error may account for a junction end that differs from germline. The chain has TRBV5-1 and TRBJ2-2; TRBD1 or TRBD2 may be the D gene (5 bases each). The CDR3 is 13 residues long. Looked up from germline, CDR1 is SGHRS and CDR2 is YFSETQ. The CDR3 DNA follows: TGCGCCAGCAGCCCTCAGGGTACCGGGGATCTGTTTTTT. Translation: CASSPQGTGDLFF.

The gene calls are TRBV24-1 and TRBJ2-3; TRBD1 agrees at 7 bases. Germline lookup yields CDR1 KGHDR and CDR2 SFDVKD. The CDR3 spans 13 residues. J was trimmed by 2 bases and V by 8 bases; bases with no gene match: 3. CDR3 DNA sequence: TGTGCCACCACCGGGACAGACACAGATACGCAGTATTTT. Protein sequence: CATTGTDTDTQYF.

This clonotype has ten or more counts. The V gene is TRBV20-1, the J gene TRBJ1-1; D may be TRBD1 (5 bases). This CDR3 has 16 residues. The germline V gene has CDR1 DFQATT and CDR2 SNEGSKA (reference sequence). V gave up 3 bases and J gave up 2 bases, with 19 bases separating them. The CDR3 sequence is CSARSVSRGPNTEAFF. In DNA, the CDR3 is TGCAGTGCTAGGAGTGTTAGTAGGGGCCCTAACACTGAAGCTTTCTTT.